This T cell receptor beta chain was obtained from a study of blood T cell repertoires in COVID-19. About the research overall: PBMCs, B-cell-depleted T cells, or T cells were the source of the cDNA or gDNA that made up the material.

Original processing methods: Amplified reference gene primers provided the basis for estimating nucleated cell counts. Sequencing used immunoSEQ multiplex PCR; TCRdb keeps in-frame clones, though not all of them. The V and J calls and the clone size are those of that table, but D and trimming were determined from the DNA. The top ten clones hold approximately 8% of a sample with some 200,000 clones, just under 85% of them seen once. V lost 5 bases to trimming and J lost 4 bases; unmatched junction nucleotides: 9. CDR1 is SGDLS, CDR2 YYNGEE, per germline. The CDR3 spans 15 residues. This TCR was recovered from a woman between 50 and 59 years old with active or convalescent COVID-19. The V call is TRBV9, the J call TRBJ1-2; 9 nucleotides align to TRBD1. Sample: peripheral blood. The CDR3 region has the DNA TGTGCCAGCAGTGCGGGACAGGGTGCAGGCTATGGCTACACCTTC. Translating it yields CASSAGQGAGYGYTF. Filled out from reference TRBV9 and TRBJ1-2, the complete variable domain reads DSGVTQTPKHLITATGQRVTLRCSPRSGDLSVYWYQQSLDQGLQFLIQYYNGEERAKGNILERFSAQQFPDLHSELNLSSLELGDSALYFCASSAGQGAGYGYTFGSGTRLTVV.